The 3 T cell receptor beta chains below were found in one sample sequenced in a study of cytomegalovirus exposure and HLA in healthy donors. The PCR was carried out with 60 Vbeta primers and 13 Jbeta primers. Some clones are missing from TCRdb's copy, which holds only in-frame ones; the method was immunoSEQ multiplex PCR. The table gives around 100,000 clones; the top ten clones make up 3% to 3.5% of it. The sequenced sample consisted of PBMCs. These receptors were obtained from a man aged 35 to 55 in good health and CMV-seronegative.

The chain uses TRBV5-1 and TRBJ2-5; D perhaps matches TRBD2 (5 bases). Trimming stripped 4 bases from V and 2 bases from J, with 12 bases between. In germline, CDR1 is SGHRS, CDR2 YFSETQ. CDR3 size: 14 residues. CDR3 amino acids: CASSRDVPQETQYF. The CDR3 bases are TGCGCCAGCAGCCGGGATGTGCCTCAAGAGACCCAGTACTTC.

The chain joins TRBV11-3 to TRBJ2-3, with D possibly TRBD2 on 5 matching bases. The V gene lost 1 base and the J gene lost 2 bases, with 10 bases spanning the gap. The CDR3 spans 15 residues. Germline V gene sequence: CDR1 SGHNT, CDR2 YENEEA. CDR3 amino acids: CASSLGPGNTDTQYF. The CDR3 coding sequence is TGTGCCAGCAGCTTAGGGCCGGGGAACACAGATACGCAGTATTTT.

The chain uses TRBV5-1 and TRBJ2-2; TRBD1 matches 8 bases. CDR1 SGHRS and CDR2 YFSETQ come from the germline V gene. V lost 5 bases, J lost 6 bases, and 9 bases stayed unmatched. This CDR3 is built from 15 residues. The CDR3 region is CASRVPWTGSGELFF. The CDR3 DNA follows: TGCGCCAGCAGGGTTCCCTGGACAGGGTCCGGGGAGCTGTTTTTT.